This T cell receptor (beta chain) was profiled in a study of blood T cell repertoires in COVID-19. Study-level information: Acute and convalescent COVID-19 specimens originated in the United States, Italy and Spain. T cells, B-cell-depleted T cells, or PBMCs supplied cDNA or gDNA.

Original methodology: Amplification of reference gene primers provided the estimated nucleated cell counts. Libraries were prepared by immunoSEQ multiplex PCR; TCRdb keeps only in-frame clonotypes and omits some of them. Clone size and V and J calls were adopted from that table, with D and trimming inferred from the DNA. The table records some 150,000 clones, roughly 84% of them present only once. The sequence came from a human donor in a cohort sampled during active COVID-19. Sequencing used peripheral blood.

CDR3 DNA sequence: TGTGCCAGCAGCTTATCCCCGGGACTAGCGGGGAATGGTGAGCAGTTCTTC. It encodes CASSLSPGLAGNGEQFF. The J gene is TRBJ2-1, the V gene TRBV7-9, with TRBD2 identical over 13 bases. The junction had 10 bases not matched to a gene; V was cut back by 2 bases and J by 9 bases. This CDR3 has 17 amino acids. In germline, CDR1 is SEHNR, CDR2 FQNEAQ (reference sequence).